This T cell receptor (beta chain) was recovered during a study of T cells after yellow fever vaccination. This CDR3 spans 13 amino acids. Germline V gene sequence: CDR1 SGHVS, CDR2 FQNEAQ. Trimming cost V 1 base and J 3 bases, with 7 bases left between them. Template-switching 5'RACE yielded the TCR cDNA; a universal primer site and UMIs were added in the process. TCRdb used MiXCR to reprocess the 5' RACE reads, holding one entry per CDR3 protein. The data contain about 260,000 distinct CDR3 sequences, approximately 13% of them singletons. This clonotype was counted only a few times. The sequence derives from a man aged 30 to 39 who received the YFV17D yellow fever vaccine. V gene TRBV7-8 combines with J gene TRBJ2-7; D is undetermined. The starting material was CD4+ T cells sorted from PBMCs, obtained 45 days after the yellow fever booster vaccination. The CDR3 DNA reads as TGTGCCAGCAGCTTAGAATTTGGCTACGAGCAGTACTTC. Protein product: CASSLEFGYEQYF.